Following are 4 T cell receptor beta chains from one sample sequenced in a study of shared clonotypes between healthy human individuals. Sequencing was performed with immunoSEQ multiplex PCR; in TCRdb, only in-frame clones are kept and a portion is missing. The sample has around 2,000,000 clones, around 96% seen once; the top ten hold 1% to 1.5%. Terminally differentiated effector memory CD45RA+ cells were left out of the naive CD8 fraction, which was CD45RO-negative and positively selected for CCR7. The specimen sequenced was naive CD8+ T cells sorted from blood. These receptors were obtained from a man aged 18 to 29 in good health.

Regarding this clone: The junction shows a germline mismatch at one end, possibly a read error. The chain employs TRBV7-9 and TRBJ1-1, with 10 bases identical to TRBD1. This CDR3 has 15 amino acids. The germline V gene encodes CDR1 SEHNR and CDR2 FQNEAQ (reference sequence). The DNA of the CDR3 is TGTGCCAGCAGCTTCCTGACAGGGGGCTGGGCTGACGCTTTCTTT. Translated: CASSFLTGGWADAFF.

V usage is TRBV29-1 and J usage is TRBJ2-3, with D maybe TRBD2 (5 bases). Trimming pared 2 bases from V and 4 bases from J, leaving 10 bases between. The germline V gene encodes CDR1 SQVTM and CDR2 ANQGSEA. CDR3 length equals 13 residues. CDR3 in amino acids: CSVEPPLADTQYF. For the CDR3, the DNA is TGCAGCGTTGAACCCCCACTAGCAGATACGCAGTATTTT.

V and J are TRBV5-1 and TRBJ2-7; the match to TRBD2 covers 14 bases. Trimming removed 4 bases from V and 7 bases from J; junction bases left unmatched: 10. This CDR3 is built from 16 residues. Germline CDR1 and CDR2: SGHRS and YFSETQ. CDR3 bases: TGCGCCAGCAGCCTGCGGGGACTAGCGGGAGTGTGGGAGCAGTACTTC. It specifies CASSLRGLAGVWEQYF.

The chain links TRBV11-1 to TRBJ2-5, with 7 bases lining up with TRBD1. The V gene end was trimmed by 3 bases and the J gene end by 5 bases; junction bases not matched to a gene: 12. The CDR3 spans 16 residues. In germline, CDR1 is SGHAT, CDR2 FQDESV (reference sequence). The CDR3 here is CASSLSSGQDGETQYF. Here the CDR3 DNA reads TGTGCCAGCAGCTTGTCTTCCGGACAGGACGGGGAGACCCAGTACTTC.